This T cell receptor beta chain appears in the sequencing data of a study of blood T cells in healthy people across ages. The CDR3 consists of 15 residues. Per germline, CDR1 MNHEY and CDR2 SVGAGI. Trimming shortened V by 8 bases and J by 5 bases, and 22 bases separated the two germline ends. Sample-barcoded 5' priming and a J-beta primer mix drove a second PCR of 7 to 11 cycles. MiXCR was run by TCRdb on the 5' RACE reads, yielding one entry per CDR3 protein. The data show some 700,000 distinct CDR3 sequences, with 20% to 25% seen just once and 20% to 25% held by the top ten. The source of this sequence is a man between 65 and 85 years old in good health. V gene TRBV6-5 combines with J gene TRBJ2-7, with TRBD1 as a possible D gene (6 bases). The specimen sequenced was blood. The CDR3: CASWPRGDLTHEQYF. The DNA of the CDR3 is TGTGCCAGCTGGCCCAGGGGAGATCTAACCCACGAGCAGTACTTC.